This TCR beta chain was sequenced during a study of blood T cell repertoires in COVID-19. Libraries were prepared by immunoSEQ multiplex PCR; TCRdb keeps only in-frame clonotypes and omits some of them. The profile shows about 50,000 clones, 89% of them singletons. Trimming at V came to 3 bases and at J to 15 bases, leaving 8 bases not matched to a gene. Germline CDR1 is SEHNR and CDR2 is FQNEAQ (reference sequence). This CDR3 region has 13 residues. The origin of this receptor is a woman of 80 years or more with acute or convalescent COVID-19. Specimen: peripheral blood. The rearrangement uses TRBV7-9 and TRBJ2-1; the match to TRBD1 covers 10 bases. CDR3 bases: TGTGCCAGCAGCTTCACCGGACAGGGGGAACCGTTCTTC. It yields the protein CASSFTGQGEPFF.